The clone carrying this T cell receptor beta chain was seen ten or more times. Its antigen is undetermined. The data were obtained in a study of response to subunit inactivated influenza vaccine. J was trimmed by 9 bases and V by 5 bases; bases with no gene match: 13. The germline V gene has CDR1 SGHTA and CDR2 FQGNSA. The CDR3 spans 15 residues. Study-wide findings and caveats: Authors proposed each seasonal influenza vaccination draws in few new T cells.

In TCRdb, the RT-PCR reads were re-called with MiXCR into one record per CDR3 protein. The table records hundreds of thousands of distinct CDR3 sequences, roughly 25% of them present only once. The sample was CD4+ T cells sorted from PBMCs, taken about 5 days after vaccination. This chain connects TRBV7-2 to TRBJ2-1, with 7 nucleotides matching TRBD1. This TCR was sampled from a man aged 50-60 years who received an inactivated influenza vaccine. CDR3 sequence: CASSPDRALASEQFF. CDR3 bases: TGTGCCAGCAGCCCCGACAGGGCCTTAGCGAGTGAGCAGTTCTTC.